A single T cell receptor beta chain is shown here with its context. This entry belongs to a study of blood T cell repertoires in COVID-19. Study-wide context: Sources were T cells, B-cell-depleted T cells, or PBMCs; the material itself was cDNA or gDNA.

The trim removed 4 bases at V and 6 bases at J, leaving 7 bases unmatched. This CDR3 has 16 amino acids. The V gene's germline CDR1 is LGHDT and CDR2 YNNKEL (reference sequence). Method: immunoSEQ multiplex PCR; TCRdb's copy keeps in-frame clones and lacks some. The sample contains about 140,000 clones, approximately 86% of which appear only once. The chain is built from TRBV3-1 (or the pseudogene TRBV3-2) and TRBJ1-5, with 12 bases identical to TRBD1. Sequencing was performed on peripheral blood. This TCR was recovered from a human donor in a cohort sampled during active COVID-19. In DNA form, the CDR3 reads TGTGCCAGCAGCCCTTCCGGGACAGGGGGCCGTCAGCCCCAGCATTTT. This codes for CASSPSGTGGRQPQHF.